This T cell receptor (beta chain) was identified in a study of regulatory T cells in long-lasting Graves disease. General study findings and limits: Thyroid tissue went unstudied; only peripheral blood was examined.

This clonotype was seen repeatedly, ten times or more. No antigen is known for it. In building TCR beta libraries, iRepertoire HTBI primers were used together with Arm-PCR of CDR3 regions. One entry per CDR3 protein, called by TCRdb with MiXCR from the multiplex PCR reads. The sample holds more than 300,000 distinct CDR3 sequences, 12% seen once. CDR3 length: 13 residues. The germline gives CDR1 DFQATT, CDR2 SNEGSKA (reference sequence). V dropped 5 bases and J dropped 6; count of bases not matched to a gene: 7. Indicated time point: newly diagnosed GD, antithyroid drugs for less than 3 months. After RNA was extracted from PBMCs, the TCR library was made from it. These same records also appear under a second study, on T cells in Graves' hyperthyroidism and ophthalmopathy.

The input for sequencing was peripheral blood mononuclear cells (PBMCs), taken at new diagnosis, from a patient treated with antithyroid drugs. The rearrangement uses TRBV20-1 and TRBJ1-1; 9 nucleotides agree with TRBD1. The TCR originated in a woman between 18 and 30 years old with Graves disease. This CDR3 is CSAPGQGWAEAFF. CDR3 bases: TGCAGTGCTCCGGGACAGGGTTGGGCTGAAGCTTTCTTT.